This T cell receptor (beta chain) was sequenced during a study of shared T cell receptors in the human thymus. This table comes from immunoSEQ multiplex PCR, and its TCRdb copy is limited to in-frame clones, with some not included. This table holds 700,000 to 750,000 clones, 80% to 90% found once. The CDR3 covers 15 residues. Germline V CDR1 and CDR2: MNHEY, SVGAGI. Trimming took 0 bases from V and 5 from J, leaving 11 bases between them. This clone was detected once. The data were also submitted as part of a second study, on human thymus T cells. That work adds: Thymic and blood repertoires seemed to show skewed V and J gene use. Related research found strongly overlapping thymic repertoires in unrelated individuals.

The rearrangement joins TRBV6-5 to TRBJ2-1; the D gene is possibly TRBD1 (6 bases). The TCR sequence derives from a girl less than two years old with a congenital heart defect. Sample: thymocytes. The CDR3 coding sequence is TGTGCCAGCAGTTACTCCTGGGACAAGCACAATGAGCAGTTCTTC. Protein sequence: CASSYSWDKHNEQFF.